This T cell receptor beta chain originates from a study of blood T cell repertoires in COVID-19. Study information: Sites across the United States, Italy and Spain contributed samples from acute and convalescent COVID-19. Sources were T cells, B-cell-depleted T cells, or PBMCs; the material itself was cDNA or gDNA.

Some clones are missing from TCRdb's copy, which holds only in-frame ones; the method was immunoSEQ multiplex PCR. The data show tens of thousands of clones, roughly 88% seen once. The CDR3 length is 17 residues. V gave up 4 bases and J gave up 4 bases; unmatched junction bases: 15. Per germline, CDR1 SGHDT and CDR2 YYEEEE. Source material: peripheral blood. This sequence originates from a woman of 80 years or more with COVID-19, enrolled during active disease. The rearrangement links TRBV5-6 to TRBJ1-2; 8 bases fit TRBD1. For the CDR3, the DNA is TGTGCCAGCAGCACCCCCGGGCCAGGGGGCTTGGGCTATGGCTACACCTTC. It translates to CASSTPGPGGLGYGYTF.